A selection of T cell receptor beta chains follows, all from one sample in a study of T cell repertoires in cytomegalovirus infection. TCRdb passed the reads through MiXCR, listing each CDR3 protein once. The sample holds nearly 550,000 distinct CDR3 sequences, approximately 17% seen once. Sequencing was carried out using CD8+ T cells from PBMCs. Receptor source: a human donor in good health (CMV status not recorded). Some clones in this sample may be carry-over from other donors' samples. The CDR3 runs from the conserved cysteine through the conserved F or W. D genes are given only for firm matches. Clone size appears in some rows only: once, few, many, or a class for an expanded clone.

size: many; V: TRBV7-9; D: TRBD1; J: TRBJ1-5; DNA: TGTGCCAGCAGCCCGCGGGACAGCGAGGGTGGAGGGCCCCAGCATTTT; CDR3: CASSPRDSEGGGPQHF
size: many; V: TRBV6-4; D: -; J: TRBJ1-6; DNA: TGTGCCAGCAGTGACTCAGGGGGGGATTATAATTCACCCCTCCACTTT; CDR3: CASSDSGGDYNSPLHF
size: -; V: TRBV29-1; D: -; J: TRBJ2-5; DNA: TGCAGCTCACTCGTCGGGGACCAAGAGACCCAGTACTTC; CDR3: CSSLVGDQETQYF
size: -; V: TRBV13; D: TRBD1; J: TRBJ2-5; DNA: TGTGCCAGCAGCCCCCGGACAGGGACGGGAGAGACCCAGTACTTC; CDR3: CASSPRTGTGETQYF
size: many; V: TRBV25-1; D: -; J: TRBJ2-6; DNA: TGTGCCAGCAGTGAATCCCCAGGTGGTGGGGCCAACGTCCTGACTTTC; CDR3: CASSESPGGGANVLTF
size: many; V: TRBV27; D: -; J: TRBJ1-5; DNA: TGTGCCAGCAGTTTATCCTGGGGGGCATCTCAGCCCCAGCATTTT; CDR3: CASSLSWGASQPQHF
size: many; V: TRBV7-3; D: -; J: TRBJ2-1; DNA: TGTGCCAGCAGCCCGAGGGCAGGGATCAGCTCCTACAATGAGCAGTTCTTC; CDR3: CASSPRAGISSYNEQFF
size: few; V: TRBV12-3/TRBV12-4; D: TRBD1; J: TRBJ1-2; DNA: TGTGCCAGCAGTTTGGTGGGGACAGTCCCGTACAATGGCTACACCTTC; CDR3: CASSLVGTVPYNGYTF
size: many; V: TRBV7-8; D: -; J: TRBJ1-4; DNA: TGTGCCAGCAGCCCACCGGGACGGGAGAATGAAAAACTGTTTTTT; CDR3: CASSPPGRENEKLFF
size: many; V: TRBV7-9; D: -; J: TRBJ2-7; DNA: TGTGCCAGCAGCCCGGCCAGGGGGGTCGGTTACGAGCAGTACTTC; CDR3: CASSPARGVGYEQYF
size: few; V: TRBV28; D: -; J: TRBJ2-1; DNA: TGTGCCAGCAGTCGGGACACCACCTACAATGAGCAGTTCTTC; CDR3: CASSRDTTYNEQFF
size: -; V: TRBV30; D: -; J: TRBJ2-2; DNA: TGTGCCTGGAATGGGGGAGTCCTCACCGGGGAGCTGTTTTTT; CDR3: CAWNGGVLTGELFF
size: few; V: TRBV30; D: TRBD2; J: TRBJ2-7; DNA: TGTGCCTGGAGGAGCGGGGGTTCCTACGAGCAGTACTTC; CDR3: CAWRSGGSYEQYF
size: many; V: TRBV15; D: TRBD2; J: TRBJ2-1; DNA: TGTGCCACCAGCAGAGATCGGGCTAGCGGAGTTTACAATGAGCAGTTCTTC; CDR3: CATSRDRASGVYNEQFF
size: many; V: TRBV4-2; D: -; J: TRBJ2-1; DNA: TGTGCCAGCAGCCAAGGGGGCTACGATGAGCAGTTCTTC; CDR3: CASSQGGYDEQFF
size: few; V: TRBV27; D: TRBD2; J: TRBJ2-1; DNA: TGTGCCAGCAGTCGCGGGACTAGCGGGGGGTACAATGAGCAGTTCTTC; CDR3: CASSRGTSGGYNEQFF
size: many; V: TRBV7-9; D: -; J: TRBJ2-1; DNA: TGTGCCAGCAGCCCCTCGACAGGGAGGGTTTACAATGAGCAGTTCTTC; CDR3: CASSPSTGRVYNEQFF
size: many; V: TRBV7-8; D: -; J: TRBJ1-5; DNA: TGTGCCAGCGTCCTCGCAGGGGCAACGTTGAATCAGCCCCAGCATTTT; CDR3: CASVLAGATLNQPQHF
size: -; V: TRBV15; D: TRBD1; J: TRBJ2-7; DNA: TGTGCCACCAGTGGATCCAGGGGGATCTCCTACGAGCAGTACTTC; CDR3: CATSGSRGISYEQYF
size: few; V: TRBV2; D: TRBD1; J: TRBJ1-1; DNA: TGTGCCAGCAGGCGTTCCGGGCGACAGGGCCACACTGAAGCTTTCTTT; CDR3: CASRRSGRQGHTEAFF
size: few; V: TRBV7-9; D: -; J: TRBJ1-2; DNA: TGTGCCAGCAGCCCTTTAAAGATAGGGACTTCCTATGGCTACACCTTC; CDR3: CASSPLKIGTSYGYTF
size: -; V: TRBV4-2; D: TRBD2; J: TRBJ2-1; DNA: TGTGCCAGCAGCCAAACTAGCGGTTCCTCCAGTGAGCAGTTCTTC; CDR3: CASSQTSGSSSEQFF
size: -; V: TRBV6-5; D: TRBD2; J: TRBJ2-1; DNA: TGTGCCAGCAGTTACCCGGGACTACTTACAAAAAGGGATGAGCAGTTCTTC; CDR3: CASSYPGLLTKRDEQFF
size: many; V: TRBV11-2; D: TRBD2; J: TRBJ2-1; DNA: TGTGCCAGCAGCTTGTGGCTAGCGGGAGGGCACGGGAATGAGCAGTTCTTC; CDR3: CASSLWLAGGHGNEQFF
size: -; V: TRBV27; D: TRBD2; J: TRBJ2-7; DNA: TGTGCCAGCAGCTCCGCCGGGGGACTAGCGTTAGAGCAGTACTTC; CDR3: CASSSAGGLALEQYF
size: many; V: TRBV12-3/TRBV12-4; D: -; J: TRBJ2-1; DNA: TGTGCCAGCAGTTTGGTCGGGGGGCCGGACAATGAGCAGTTCTTC; CDR3: CASSLVGGPDNEQFF
size: -; V: TRBV6-6; D: -; J: TRBJ2-5; DNA: TGTGCCAGCAGTTACGGGCAGGGGATGGAGACCCAGTACTTC; CDR3: CASSYGQGMETQYF
size: few; V: TRBV10-3; D: TRBD1; J: TRBJ1-5; DNA: TGTGCCACAAACAAGGGACAGGGAAATCAGCCCCAGCATTTT; CDR3: CATNKGQGNQPQHF
size: few; V: TRBV27; D: TRBD1; J: TRBJ2-2; DNA: TGTGCCAGCAGTTTATGGGGGACAGGGACGAACACCGGGGAGCTGTTTTTT; CDR3: CASSLWGTGTNTGELFF
size: many; V: TRBV19; D: TRBD2; J: TRBJ2-1; DNA: TGTGCCAGTAGTATTACCCTAGCGGGGGACAATGAGCAGTTCTTC; CDR3: CASSITLAGDNEQFF
size: many; V: TRBV12-5; D: TRBD2; J: TRBJ2-3; DNA: TGTGCTAGTGCCATCAGCGGGGGGAACACAGATACGCAGTATTTT; CDR3: CASAISGGNTDTQYF
size: few; V: TRBV15; D: -; J: TRBJ2-7; DNA: TGTGCCACCCCCTTATTAAGTTACAGGGGAGGAGGAGAGCAGTACTTC; CDR3: CATPLLSYRGGGEQYF
size: many; V: TRBV28; D: TRBD2; J: TRBJ2-5; DNA: TGTGCCAGCAGCTACCCGGGACTAGCGGGAGGCCCGCAAGAGACCCAGTACTTC; CDR3: CASSYPGLAGGPQETQYF
size: many; V: TRBV6-1; D: -; J: TRBJ1-3; DNA: TGTGCCAGCAGTGTCGGGGTCACTGGAAACACCATATATTTT; CDR3: CASSVGVTGNTIYF
size: -; V: TRBV28; D: -; J: TRBJ2-1; DNA: TGTGCCAGCAGTCCCTCCTCTAGCGTCAGCTCCTACAATGAGCAGTTCTTC; CDR3: CASSPSSSVSSYNEQFF
size: -; V: TRBV6-5; D: -; J: TRBJ1-1; DNA: TGTGCCAGCAGTTACTCGAACAGGTACACTGAAGCTTTCTTT; CDR3: CASSYSNRYTEAFF
size: -; V: TRBV20-1; D: -; J: TRBJ2-7; DNA: TGCAGTGCTAGAGAAAACTACGAGCAGTACTTC; CDR3: CSARENYEQYF
size: many; V: TRBV6-1; D: -; J: TRBJ2-7; DNA: TGTGCCAGCAGTGAACCGGGGCAGCCCCGATTGGGGTCCTACGAGCAGTACTTC; CDR3: CASSEPGQPRLGSYEQYF
size: many; V: TRBV7-8; D: -; J: TRBJ1-5; DNA: TGTGCCAGCAGCCCCGGGGAGAGCAATCAGCCCCAGCATTTT; CDR3: CASSPGESNQPQHF
size: few; V: TRBV27; D: TRBD1; J: TRBJ1-1; DNA: TGTGCCAGCAGGCATCGGACAGGGTTGAACACTGAAGCTTTCTTT; CDR3: CASRHRTGLNTEAFF
size: -; V: TRBV6-5; D: -; J: TRBJ2-1; DNA: TGTGCCAGCAGTTCCCGCCTGACCGACGACCGCTACAATGAGCAGTTCTTC; CDR3: CASSSRLTDDRYNEQFF
size: -; V: TRBV20-1; D: -; J: TRBJ1-2; DNA: TGCAGTGCTGCGAGGGGAGGGATTAATGGCTACACCTTC; CDR3: CSAARGGINGYTF
size: many; V: TRBV7-3; D: TRBD2; J: TRBJ2-1; DNA: TGTGCCAGCAGCTTAATCCCAGCGGGAGGGCCGGATGAGCAGTTCTTC; CDR3: CASSLIPAGGPDEQFF
size: -; V: TRBV9; D: -; J: TRBJ2-6; DNA: TGTGCCAGCCGCGTAGTTGGTGGTGCCAACGTCCTGACTTTC; CDR3: CASRVVGGANVLTF
size: -; V: TRBV10-2; D: -; J: TRBJ2-1; DNA: TGCGCCAGCAGCTACACTAGACAGGCCCTGCCTCGGAATGAGCAGTTCTTC; CDR3: CASSYTRQALPRNEQFF
size: many; V: TRBV6-6; D: TRBD2; J: TRBJ2-3; DNA: TGTGCCAGCAGTTACGGGTGGGGCTCCCAGACTAGCGGGAGCACAGATACGCAGTATTTT; CDR3: CASSYGWGSQTSGSTDTQYF
size: few; V: TRBV6-1; D: -; J: TRBJ1-6; DNA: TGTGCCAGCACTAGGATAAATTCACCCCTCCACTTT; CDR3: CASTRINSPLHF
size: many; V: TRBV7-9; D: -; J: TRBJ1-2; DNA: TGTGCCAGCAGCTTAGTTAAGAAGTGGGACGCTATCTATGGCTACACCTTC; CDR3: CASSLVKKWDAIYGYTF